This entry is about one T cell receptor (beta chain). The antigen remains unidentified. The record originates from a study of cytomegalovirus exposure and HLA in healthy donors. The PCR was carried out with 60 Vbeta primers and 13 Jbeta primers. Authors' processing steps: About 9.9 million shared chains were among about 80 million unique TCR beta chains counted in a later analysis. Generated by immunoSEQ multiplex PCR, the TCRdb table keeps only in-frame clones and is missing some. That table is the source of V, J and clone size, and D and trimming were worked out from the DNA. This sample has about 160,000 clones, with 75% to 90% found just once. With 7 bases clipped from V and 0 bases from J, the junction kept 4 bases outside the gene matches. Germline V gives CDR1 MNHNS, CDR2 SASEGT. The CDR3 covers 14 residues. Though nominally healthy at sampling, donors likely had unrecorded immune exposures. Overall study findings and caveats: It was confirmed in vitro that three of the CMV-associated chains were specific for CMV antigens.

The chain recombines TRBV6-1 with TRBJ2-5, with 8 nucleotides matching TRBD2. Sequenced input: PBMCs. This receptor was taken from a woman aged 45-65 years in good health and CMV-seropositive. CDR3 in amino acids: CASTSAGDQETQYF. CDR3 in DNA: TGTGCCAGCACGTCAGCGGGGGACCAAGAGACCCAGTACTTC.